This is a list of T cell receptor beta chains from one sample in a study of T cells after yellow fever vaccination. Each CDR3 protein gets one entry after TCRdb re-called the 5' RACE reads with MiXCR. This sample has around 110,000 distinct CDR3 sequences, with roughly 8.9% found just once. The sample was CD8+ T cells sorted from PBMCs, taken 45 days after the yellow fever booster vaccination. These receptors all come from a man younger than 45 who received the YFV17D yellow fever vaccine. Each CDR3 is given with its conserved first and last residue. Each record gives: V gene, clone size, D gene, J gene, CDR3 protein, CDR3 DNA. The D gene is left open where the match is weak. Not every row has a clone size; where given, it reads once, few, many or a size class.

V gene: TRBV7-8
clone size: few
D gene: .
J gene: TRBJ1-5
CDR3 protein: CAGGINQPQHF
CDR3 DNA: TGTGCTGGCGGAATCAATCAGCCCCAGCATTTT

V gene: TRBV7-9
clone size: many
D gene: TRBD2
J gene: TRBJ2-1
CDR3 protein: CASSRTSGSQSYNEQFF
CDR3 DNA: TGTGCCAGCAGCCGGACTAGCGGGAGCCAGTCCTACAATGAGCAGTTCTTC

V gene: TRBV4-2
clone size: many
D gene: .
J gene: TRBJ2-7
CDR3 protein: CASSQGYGGNKDYEQYF
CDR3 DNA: TGTGCCAGCAGCCAAGGGTATGGGGGGAATAAGGACTACGAGCAGTACTTC

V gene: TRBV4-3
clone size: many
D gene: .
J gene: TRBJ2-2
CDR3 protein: CASSQVQAMNTGELFF
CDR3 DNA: TGCGCCAGCAGCCAAGTACAGGCGATGAACACCGGGGAGCTGTTTTTT

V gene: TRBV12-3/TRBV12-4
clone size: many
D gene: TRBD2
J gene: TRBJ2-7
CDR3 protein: CASSGGTYEQYF
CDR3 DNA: TGTGCCAGCTCGGGGGGAACCTACGAGCAGTACTTC

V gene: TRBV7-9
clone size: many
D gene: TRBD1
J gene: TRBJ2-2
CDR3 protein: CASSLVRDSGELFF
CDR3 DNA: TGTGCCAGCAGCTTAGTTCGGGACAGCGGGGAGCTGTTTTTT

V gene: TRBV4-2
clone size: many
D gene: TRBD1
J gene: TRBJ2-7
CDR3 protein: CASSQAGQGYEQYF
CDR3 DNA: TGTGCCAGCAGCCAAGCGGGACAGGGCTACGAGCAGTACTTC

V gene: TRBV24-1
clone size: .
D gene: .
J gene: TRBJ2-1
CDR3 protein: CATSDLGVYEQFF
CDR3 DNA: TGTGCCACCAGTGACTTGGGTGTCTATGAGCAGTTCTTC

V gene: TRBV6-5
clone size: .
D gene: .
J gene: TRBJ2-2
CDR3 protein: CASSSGPPNTGELFF
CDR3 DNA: TGTGCCAGCAGTTCCGGACCACCGAACACCGGGGAGCTGTTTTTT

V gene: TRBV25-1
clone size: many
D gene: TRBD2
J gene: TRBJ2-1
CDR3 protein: CASGTSGYGDEQFF
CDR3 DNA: TGTGCCAGCGGAACTAGCGGTTATGGGGATGAGCAGTTCTTC

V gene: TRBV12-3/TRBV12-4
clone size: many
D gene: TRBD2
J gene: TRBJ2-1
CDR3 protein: CASSGGVEEQFF
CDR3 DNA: TGTGCCAGCAGTGGGGGGGTCGAGGAGCAGTTCTTC

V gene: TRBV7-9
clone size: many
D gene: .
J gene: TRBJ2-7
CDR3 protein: CASTAPEGYEQYF
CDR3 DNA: TGTGCCAGCACGGCTCCGGAGGGCTACGAGCAGTACTTC

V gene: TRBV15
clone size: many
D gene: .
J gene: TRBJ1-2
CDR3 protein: CATSRSVVGADYGYTF
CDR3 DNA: TGTGCCACCAGCAGAAGCGTCGTAGGGGCGGACTATGGCTACACCTTC

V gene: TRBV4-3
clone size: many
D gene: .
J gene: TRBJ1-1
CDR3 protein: CASSQDRSAVEAFF
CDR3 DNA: TGCGCCAGCAGCCAAGACAGGTCGGCCGTTGAAGCTTTCTTT

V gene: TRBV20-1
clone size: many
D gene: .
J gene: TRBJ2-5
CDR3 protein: CSAGRDLAETQYF
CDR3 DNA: TGCAGTGCTGGCCGGGATTTGGCGGAGACCCAGTACTTC

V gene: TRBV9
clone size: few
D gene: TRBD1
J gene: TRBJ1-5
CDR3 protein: CASSTGGGFGQPQHF
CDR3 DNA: TGTGCCAGCAGTACAGGGGGCGGTTTCGGACAGCCCCAGCATTTT

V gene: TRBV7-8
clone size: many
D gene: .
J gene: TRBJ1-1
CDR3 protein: CASSLAGAGSPEAFF
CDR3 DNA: TGTGCCAGCAGCTTAGCGGGAGCAGGGAGCCCTGAAGCTTTCTTT

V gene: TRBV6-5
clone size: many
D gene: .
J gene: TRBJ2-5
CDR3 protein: CASSRDQETQYF
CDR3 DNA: TGTGCCAGCAGCCGGGACCAAGAGACCCAGTACTTC

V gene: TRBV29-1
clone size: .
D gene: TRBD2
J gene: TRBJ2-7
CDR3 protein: CSVERESSYEQYF
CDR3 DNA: TGCAGCGTTGAGCGGGAGAGCTCCTACGAGCAGTACTTC

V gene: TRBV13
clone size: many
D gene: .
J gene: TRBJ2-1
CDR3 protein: CASSLGRGGSEQFF
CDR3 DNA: TGTGCCAGCAGCTTGGGCAGGGGTGGGAGTGAGCAGTTCTTC

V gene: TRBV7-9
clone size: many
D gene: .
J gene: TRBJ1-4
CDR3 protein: CASSVAATNEKLFF
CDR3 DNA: TGTGCCAGCAGCGTAGCCGCAACTAATGAAAAACTGTTTTTT

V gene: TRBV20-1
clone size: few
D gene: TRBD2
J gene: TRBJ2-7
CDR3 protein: CSARDQGGSNDEQYF
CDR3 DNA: TGCAGTGCTAGAGATCAGGGCGGGAGTAATGACGAGCAGTACTTC

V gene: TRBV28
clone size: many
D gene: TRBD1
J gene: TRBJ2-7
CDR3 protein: CASRTGGFHEQYF
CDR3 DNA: TGTGCCAGCCGGACAGGGGGCTTCCACGAGCAGTACTTC

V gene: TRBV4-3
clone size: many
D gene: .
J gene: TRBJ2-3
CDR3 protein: CASSQVVGDYADTQYF
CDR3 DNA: TGCGCCAGCAGCCAAGTAGTGGGAGACTACGCAGATACGCAGTATTTT

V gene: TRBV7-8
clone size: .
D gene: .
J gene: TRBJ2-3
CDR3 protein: CASSLRPAAHTDTQYF
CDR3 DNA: TGTGCCAGCAGCTTACGGCCCGCGGCACACACAGATACGCAGTATTTT

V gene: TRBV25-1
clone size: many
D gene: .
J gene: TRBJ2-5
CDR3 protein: CASSDGMETQYF
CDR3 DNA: TGTGCCAGCAGTGACGGGATGGAGACCCAGTACTTC

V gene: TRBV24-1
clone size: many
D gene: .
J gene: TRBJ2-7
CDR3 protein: CATSDLQGSEQYF
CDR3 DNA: TGTGCCACCAGTGATTTGCAGGGTAGCGAGCAGTACTTC

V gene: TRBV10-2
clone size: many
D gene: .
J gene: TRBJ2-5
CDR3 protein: CASSGSGVETQYF
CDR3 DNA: TGCGCCAGCAGCGGATCGGGGGTAGAGACCCAGTACTTC

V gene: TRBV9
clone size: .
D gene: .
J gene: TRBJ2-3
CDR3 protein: CASSAHSTTVIPTDTQYF
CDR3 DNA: TGTGCCAGCAGCGCCCACAGCACCACCGTCATCCCCACAGATACGCAGTATTTT

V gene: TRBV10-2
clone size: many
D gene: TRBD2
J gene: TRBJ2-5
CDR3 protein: CASGRRTGGETQYF
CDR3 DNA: TGCGCCAGCGGCCGACGGACGGGGGGAGAGACCCAGTACTTC

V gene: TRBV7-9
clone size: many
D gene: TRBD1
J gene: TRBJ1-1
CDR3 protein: CASDITDRGNTEAFF
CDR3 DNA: TGTGCCAGCGACATTACGGACAGGGGAAACACTGAAGCTTTCTTT

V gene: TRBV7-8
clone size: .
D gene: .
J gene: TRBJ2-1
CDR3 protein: CASGVAASWNEQFF
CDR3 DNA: TGTGCCAGCGGGGTAGCGGCTTCCTGGAATGAGCAGTTCTTC

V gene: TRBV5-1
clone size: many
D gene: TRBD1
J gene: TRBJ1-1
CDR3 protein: CASRQGASEAFF
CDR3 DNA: TGCGCCAGCAGACAGGGGGCGTCTGAAGCTTTCTTT

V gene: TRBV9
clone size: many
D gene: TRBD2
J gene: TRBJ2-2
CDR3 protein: CASRPGLAGAGVGELFF
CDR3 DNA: TGTGCCAGCAGACCTGGACTAGCGGGAGCTGGGGTCGGGGAGCTGTTTTTT

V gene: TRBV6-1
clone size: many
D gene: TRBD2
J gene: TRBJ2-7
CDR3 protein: CASRETAGVPLWEQYF
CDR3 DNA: TGTGCCAGCAGGGAAACGGCGGGAGTTCCCCTCTGGGAGCAGTACTTC

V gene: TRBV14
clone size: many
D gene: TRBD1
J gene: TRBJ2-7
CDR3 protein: CASSQGTGNYEQYF
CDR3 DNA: TGTGCCAGCAGCCAAGGGACAGGGAACTACGAGCAGTACTTC

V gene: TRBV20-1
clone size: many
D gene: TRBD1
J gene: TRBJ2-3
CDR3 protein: CSARDLRMSGTGLGTQYF
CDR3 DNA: TGCAGTGCTAGAGATCTTAGGATGTCGGGGACAGGGTTGGGTACGCAGTATTTT

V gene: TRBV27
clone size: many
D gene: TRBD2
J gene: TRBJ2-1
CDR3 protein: CASKAGGRYNEQFF
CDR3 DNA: TGTGCCAGCAAAGCGGGAGGTCGTTACAATGAGCAGTTCTTC

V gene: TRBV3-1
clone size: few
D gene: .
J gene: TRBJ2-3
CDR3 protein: CASSESWSTDTQYF
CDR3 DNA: TGTGCCAGCAGCGAATCTTGGAGCACAGATACGCAGTATTTT

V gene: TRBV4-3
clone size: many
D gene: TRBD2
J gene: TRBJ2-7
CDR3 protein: CASSLGTSGTSYEQYF
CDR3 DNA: TGCGCCAGCAGCCTAGGGACTAGCGGGACCTCCTACGAGCAGTACTTC

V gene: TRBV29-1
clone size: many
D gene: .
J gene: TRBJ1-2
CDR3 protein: CSVDGGDFYGYTF
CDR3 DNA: TGCAGCGTTGATGGGGGAGACTTCTATGGCTACACCTTC

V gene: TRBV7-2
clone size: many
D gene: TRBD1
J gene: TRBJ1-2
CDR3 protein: CASSLDGTGGDGYTF
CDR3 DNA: TGTGCCAGCAGCTTAGACGGGACAGGGGGGGATGGCTACACCTTC

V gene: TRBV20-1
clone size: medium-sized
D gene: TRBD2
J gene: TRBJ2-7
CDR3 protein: CSARGAGGSYEQYF
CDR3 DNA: TGCAGTGCTAGGGGGGCGGGAGGGTCCTACGAGCAGTACTTC

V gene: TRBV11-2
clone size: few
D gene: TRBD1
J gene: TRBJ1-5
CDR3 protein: CASSKDRANQPQHF
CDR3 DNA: TGTGCCAGCAGCAAAGACAGGGCCAATCAGCCCCAGCATTTT

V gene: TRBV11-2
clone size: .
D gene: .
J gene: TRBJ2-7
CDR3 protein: CAGGWTAYEQYF
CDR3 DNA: TGTGCCGGAGGGTGGACCGCTTACGAGCAGTACTTC

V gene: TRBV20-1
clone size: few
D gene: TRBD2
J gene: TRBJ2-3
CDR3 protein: CSTLSGSGGTDTQYF
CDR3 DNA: TGCAGTACCCTTAGCGGGAGTGGAGGCACAGATACGCAGTATTTT

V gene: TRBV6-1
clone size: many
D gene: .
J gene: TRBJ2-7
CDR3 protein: CASQRPNNYEQYF
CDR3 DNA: TGTGCCAGCCAGAGGCCCAACAACTACGAGCAGTACTTC

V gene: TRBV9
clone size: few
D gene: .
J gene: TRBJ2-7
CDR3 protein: CASSGRDPYEQYF
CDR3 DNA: TGTGCCAGCAGCGGCAGGGACCCCTACGAGCAGTACTTC

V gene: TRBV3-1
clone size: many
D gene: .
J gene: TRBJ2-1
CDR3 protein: CASSQFPGYNEQFF
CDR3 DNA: TGTGCCAGCAGCCAATTCCCGGGTTACAATGAGCAGTTCTTC

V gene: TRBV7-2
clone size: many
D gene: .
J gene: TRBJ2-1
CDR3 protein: CASSEEYNEQFF
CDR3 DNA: TGTGCCAGCAGCGAAGAATACAATGAGCAGTTCTTC

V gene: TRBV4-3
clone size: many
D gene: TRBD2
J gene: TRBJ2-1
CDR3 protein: CASSQDGGRGNEQFF
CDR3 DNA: TGCGCCAGCAGCCAAGATGGCGGGAGGGGGAATGAGCAGTTCTTC